The entry that follows covers one T cell receptor beta chain sequence. Its matching antigen is unknown. These data are taken from a study of T cell responses to AZD1222 COVID-19 vaccine. Study-wide background: Some second doses came at about 4 weeks and others at about 12 weeks; these were pooled. Study findings and constraints: With two AZD1222 doses given, Spike-specific TCR breadth and depth both rose. Most donors were white British, females outnumbered males, and clonal diversity was possibly underestimated. At baseline, just five to seven AZD1222 recipients tested seropositive.

The assay was immunoSEQ multiplex PCR, and TCRdb's table has in-frame clones only and misses some. The table includes 75,000 to 100,000 clones, approximately 90% detected once. The germline gives CDR1 MGHRA, CDR2 YSYEKL. This CDR3 is built from 15 residues. Trimming cost V 2 bases and J 4 bases, with 14 bases left between them. This material consisted of peripheral blood, taken on day 0 of AZD1222 vaccination. The rearrangement joins TRBV4-1 to TRBJ1-2; D uncertain. This clonotype originated in an adult in good health. CDR3 residues: CASSQPRRAFYGYTF. In nucleotides, the CDR3 is TGCGCCAGCAGCCAACCTAGGCGGGCATTCTATGGCTACACCTTC.